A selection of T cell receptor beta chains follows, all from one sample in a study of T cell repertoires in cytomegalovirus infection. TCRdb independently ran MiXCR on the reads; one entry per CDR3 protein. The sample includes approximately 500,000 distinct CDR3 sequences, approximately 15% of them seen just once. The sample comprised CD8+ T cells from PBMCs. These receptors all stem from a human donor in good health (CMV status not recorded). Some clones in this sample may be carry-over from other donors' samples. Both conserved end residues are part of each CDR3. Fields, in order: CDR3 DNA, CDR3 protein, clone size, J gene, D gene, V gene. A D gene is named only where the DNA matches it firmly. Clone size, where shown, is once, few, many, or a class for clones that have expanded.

cdr3_nt: TGTGCCAGCAGTTCCTCGACAGGGATTTTTGCCAAAAACATTCAGTACTTC
cdr3_aa: CASSSSTGIFAKNIQYF
clone_size: NA
j_call: TRBJ2-4
d_call: TRBD1
v_call: TRBV28

cdr3_nt: TGCGCCAGCAGCTCAAGCGGCAGGGCGGGGGCCTACGAGCAGTACTTC
cdr3_aa: CASSSSGRAGAYEQYF
clone_size: many
j_call: TRBJ2-7
d_call: TRBD2
v_call: TRBV4-1

cdr3_nt: TGTGCCAGCAGCGGTAGGGGGGGAGGGAGCACAGATACGCAGTATTTT
cdr3_aa: CASSGRGGGSTDTQYF
clone_size: many
j_call: TRBJ2-3
d_call: NA
v_call: TRBV7-2

cdr3_nt: TGTGCCAGCAGCTTAGTAGGCCATGGCGCTGAAGCTTTCTTT
cdr3_aa: CASSLVGHGAEAFF
clone_size: many
j_call: TRBJ1-1
d_call: NA
v_call: TRBV7-6

cdr3_nt: TGCGCCAGCAGCCAAGATATGGGAACAGGGACCTACAATGAGCAGTTCTTC
cdr3_aa: CASSQDMGTGTYNEQFF
clone_size: few
j_call: TRBJ2-1
d_call: NA
v_call: TRBV4-1

cdr3_nt: TGTGCCAGCACCCCCTCCGTGGGGGCCATCGACGAGCAGTACTTC
cdr3_aa: CASTPSVGAIDEQYF
clone_size: NA
j_call: TRBJ2-7
d_call: NA
v_call: TRBV12-3/TRBV12-4

cdr3_nt: TGTGCCAGCAGCGGGACGAACAGGGGCCGCACTGAAGCTTTCTTT
cdr3_aa: CASSGTNRGRTEAFF
clone_size: NA
j_call: TRBJ1-1
d_call: TRBD1
v_call: TRBV9

cdr3_nt: TGCAGCTCTTACTTTAGGGTTGCTGGGGCCAACGTCCTGACTTTC
cdr3_aa: CSSYFRVAGANVLTF
clone_size: few
j_call: TRBJ2-6
d_call: NA
v_call: TRBV29-1

cdr3_nt: TGTGCCAGTAGTACCACAACAGGGAGGACTGAAGCTTTCTTT
cdr3_aa: CASSTTTGRTEAFF
clone_size: NA
j_call: TRBJ1-1
d_call: NA
v_call: TRBV19

cdr3_nt: TGTGCCAGCAGCCCCGACATAGCGGGACCCTACAATGAGCAGTTCTTC
cdr3_aa: CASSPDIAGPYNEQFF
clone_size: many
j_call: TRBJ2-1
d_call: TRBD2
v_call: TRBV7-3

cdr3_nt: TGTGCCAGCAGTCCGCTCGGGTTCAGACAGGGAGAAGAGCAGTACTTC
cdr3_aa: CASSPLGFRQGEEQYF
clone_size: many
j_call: TRBJ2-7
d_call: TRBD1
v_call: TRBV25-1

cdr3_nt: TGTGCCAGCCTCTCGCCCTTGGGGAGCAATCAGCCCCAGCATTTT
cdr3_aa: CASLSPLGSNQPQHF
clone_size: many
j_call: TRBJ1-5
d_call: NA
v_call: TRBV7-9

cdr3_nt: TGTGCCAGCAGGGCCGGGACAGGCCCCTATGGCTACACCTTC
cdr3_aa: CASRAGTGPYGYTF
clone_size: NA
j_call: TRBJ1-2
d_call: TRBD1
v_call: TRBV11-2

cdr3_nt: TGTGCCAGCACAGACCGGGACAGGGTTCCCATCGTCCACGAGCAGTACTTC
cdr3_aa: CASTDRDRVPIVHEQYF
clone_size: few
j_call: TRBJ2-7
d_call: TRBD1
v_call: TRBV6-1

cdr3_nt: TGTGCCAACCGACAGGGGAACTATGGCTACACCTTC
cdr3_aa: CANRQGNYGYTF
clone_size: NA
j_call: TRBJ1-2
d_call: TRBD1
v_call: TRBV10-3

cdr3_nt: TGTGCCATCAGTGATGGACCTGGAAACACCATATATTTT
cdr3_aa: CAISDGPGNTIYF
clone_size: few
j_call: TRBJ1-3
d_call: NA
v_call: TRBV10-3

cdr3_nt: TGTGCCAGCACCACCCGGGGGACAGCCTACAATGAGCAGTTCTTC
cdr3_aa: CASTTRGTAYNEQFF
clone_size: many
j_call: TRBJ2-1
d_call: NA
v_call: TRBV6-6

cdr3_nt: TGTGCCAGCACCCCAGGGTGGAGAGGTCAGCCCCAGCATTTT
cdr3_aa: CASTPGWRGQPQHF
clone_size: NA
j_call: TRBJ1-5
d_call: NA
v_call: TRBV28

cdr3_nt: TGCGCCAGCAGCCAAGATGATCAGAAGGACACTGAAGCTTTCTTT
cdr3_aa: CASSQDDQKDTEAFF
clone_size: NA
j_call: TRBJ1-1
d_call: NA
v_call: TRBV4-1

cdr3_nt: TGTGCCAGCAGTTCTCCGGGACAGGGAAGAGAGCAGTACTTC
cdr3_aa: CASSSPGQGREQYF
clone_size: many
j_call: TRBJ2-7
d_call: TRBD1
v_call: TRBV12-3/TRBV12-4

cdr3_nt: TGTGCCAGCAGCCAGGGACTCAATGGAAACACCATATATTTT
cdr3_aa: CASSQGLNGNTIYF
clone_size: NA
j_call: TRBJ1-3
d_call: NA
v_call: TRBV11-2

cdr3_nt: TGTGCCAGCCGGGGGGCTACTGAGGGCTACACCTTC
cdr3_aa: CASRGATEGYTF
clone_size: NA
j_call: TRBJ1-2
d_call: NA
v_call: TRBV2

cdr3_nt: TGTGCCAGCAGCTTCCGTGGGGGGCAGTACAATGAGCAGTTCTTC
cdr3_aa: CASSFRGGQYNEQFF
clone_size: NA
j_call: TRBJ2-1
d_call: NA
v_call: TRBV7-6

cdr3_nt: TGCGCCAGCAGCCAGACAGGTGAGCAGTTCTTC
cdr3_aa: CASSQTGEQFF
clone_size: few
j_call: TRBJ2-1
d_call: NA
v_call: TRBV4-1

cdr3_nt: TGCACCAGCAGCCAAGTCAGGGGGCTTGAGTATACGCAGTATTTT
cdr3_aa: CTSSQVRGLEYTQYF
clone_size: NA
j_call: TRBJ2-3
d_call: TRBD1
v_call: TRBV4-1

cdr3_nt: TGCAGCGTTGAATCGCAGGGGGCAGCCTACGAGCAGTACTTC
cdr3_aa: CSVESQGAAYEQYF
clone_size: few
j_call: TRBJ2-7
d_call: TRBD1
v_call: TRBV29-1

cdr3_nt: TGCAGTGCCCCGGAACCCGGGAGCGACTATGGCTACACCTTC
cdr3_aa: CSAPEPGSDYGYTF
clone_size: NA
j_call: TRBJ1-2
d_call: NA
v_call: TRBV20-1

cdr3_nt: TGTGCCAGCAGTTTTGCGGGCCCTCCCTACGAGCAGTACTTC
cdr3_aa: CASSFAGPPYEQYF
clone_size: NA
j_call: TRBJ2-7
d_call: NA
v_call: TRBV27

cdr3_nt: TGTGCCACCAGCAGAGATTTTCTAGCCAGTTACAATGAGCAGTTCTTC
cdr3_aa: CATSRDFLASYNEQFF
clone_size: NA
j_call: TRBJ2-1
d_call: NA
v_call: TRBV15

cdr3_nt: TGCAGTGCTCGTGACAGGGGAGGTAGGGTCTACGAGCAGTACTTC
cdr3_aa: CSARDRGGRVYEQYF
clone_size: few
j_call: TRBJ2-7
d_call: TRBD1
v_call: TRBV20-1

cdr3_nt: TGTGCCAGCCAAATTCGCCCCGGGACTCCGAACACCGGGGAGCTGTTTTTT
cdr3_aa: CASQIRPGTPNTGELFF
clone_size: few
j_call: TRBJ2-2
d_call: NA
v_call: TRBV19

cdr3_nt: TGTGCCAGCAGCGTAGGGGGAGTAGGCGAGCAGTACTTC
cdr3_aa: CASSVGGVGEQYF
clone_size: few
j_call: TRBJ2-7
d_call: NA
v_call: TRBV9

cdr3_nt: TGTGCAAGCAGCTTCACCTGGACAGGGGACCAATATGGCTACACCTTC
cdr3_aa: CASSFTWTGDQYGYTF
clone_size: NA
j_call: TRBJ1-2
d_call: TRBD1
v_call: TRBV7-8

cdr3_nt: TGTGCCAGCAGGGATGCCGGGACAGGGATATACGAGCAGTACTTC
cdr3_aa: CASRDAGTGIYEQYF
clone_size: NA
j_call: TRBJ2-7
d_call: TRBD1
v_call: TRBV6-1

cdr3_nt: TGTGCCAGCAGCTTGACAGGGGAGGCGAACACTGAAGCTTTCTTT
cdr3_aa: CASSLTGEANTEAFF
clone_size: few
j_call: TRBJ1-1
d_call: TRBD1
v_call: TRBV5-6

cdr3_nt: TGTGCCAGCAGCTTCCGCACGGGGCGCGATCAGCCCCAGCATTTT
cdr3_aa: CASSFRTGRDQPQHF
clone_size: many
j_call: TRBJ1-5
d_call: NA
v_call: TRBV11-2

cdr3_nt: TGTGCCAGCAGTTACGAGGGGAGGGTGACCGGGGAGCTGTTTTTT
cdr3_aa: CASSYEGRVTGELFF
clone_size: NA
j_call: TRBJ2-2
d_call: TRBD2
v_call: TRBV6-5

cdr3_nt: TGTGCCAGCAGCCAAACGGAGGGCGGATCCTACAATGAGCAGTTCTTC
cdr3_aa: CASSQTEGGSYNEQFF
clone_size: few
j_call: TRBJ2-1
d_call: NA
v_call: TRBV14

cdr3_nt: TGTGCCAGCAGTTTTAGGGACAGGGGAGGAGAGACCCAGTACTTC
cdr3_aa: CASSFRDRGGETQYF
clone_size: NA
j_call: TRBJ2-5
d_call: TRBD1
v_call: TRBV27

cdr3_nt: TGTGCCAGCAGCTTCATCATGATCGGTGGACTAGCGGGAGTCCCGGGTGAGCATTTATTC
cdr3_aa: CASSFIMIGGLAGVPGEHLF
clone_size: NA
j_call: TRBJ2-1
d_call: TRBD2
v_call: TRBV7-4

cdr3_nt: TGTGCCAGCAGTACCCCCCGGACAGGGCGAACGAACACCGGGGAGCTGTTTTTT
cdr3_aa: CASSTPRTGRTNTGELFF
clone_size: NA
j_call: TRBJ2-2
d_call: TRBD1
v_call: TRBV6-2/TRBV6-3

cdr3_nt: TGTGCCAGCAGCTTTGGCTCCGCCTACGAGCAGTACTTC
cdr3_aa: CASSFGSAYEQYF
clone_size: many
j_call: TRBJ2-7
d_call: NA
v_call: TRBV7-6

cdr3_nt: TGTGCCAGCAGGACAGGGTCGGCGGCTTTCTTT
cdr3_aa: CASRTGSAAFF
clone_size: many
j_call: TRBJ1-1
d_call: TRBD1
v_call: TRBV12-3/TRBV12-4

cdr3_nt: TGTGCCAGCAGCTTTCCCGGGAAGGCTGAAGCTTTCTTT
cdr3_aa: CASSFPGKAEAFF
clone_size: many
j_call: TRBJ1-1
d_call: NA
v_call: TRBV7-9

cdr3_nt: TGTGCCAGTGGATACGACCGGGACAGGGGGCTGGATTCACCCCTCCACTTT
cdr3_aa: CASGYDRDRGLDSPLHF
clone_size: many
j_call: TRBJ1-6
d_call: TRBD1
v_call: TRBV19

cdr3_nt: TGTGCCAGCCTGGAATCCGACCGGGTTAATGGCTACACCTTC
cdr3_aa: CASLESDRVNGYTF
clone_size: NA
j_call: TRBJ1-2
d_call: NA
v_call: TRBV28

cdr3_nt: TGTGCCAGCTCACCACCGCGTCAGCGTGAGACCCAGTACTTC
cdr3_aa: CASSPPRQRETQYF
clone_size: few
j_call: TRBJ2-5
d_call: NA
v_call: TRBV18

cdr3_nt: TGTGCCAGCAGCGACCCATATCTAGCGAACACCGGGGAGCTGTTTTTT
cdr3_aa: CASSDPYLANTGELFF
clone_size: many
j_call: TRBJ2-2
d_call: NA
v_call: TRBV7-9

cdr3_nt: TGTGCCAGCAGTCACGGGACAGGGGGAGTTAGCAGCAATCAGCCCCAGCATTTT
cdr3_aa: CASSHGTGGVSSNQPQHF
clone_size: many
j_call: TRBJ1-5
d_call: TRBD1
v_call: TRBV6-6